Presented here are 10 T cell receptor beta chains from one specimen sequenced in a study of shared clonotypes between healthy human individuals. TCRdb's copy holds only in-frame clones and misses some; the assay was immunoSEQ multiplex PCR. The data contain around 500,000 clones, roughly 80% of them singletons. Sample: PBMCs. All receptors come from a woman between 40 and 50 years old in good health. Some clones in this sample may be carry-over from other donors' samples.

Concerning this clone itself: One junction end disagrees with the germline gene, perhaps due to a read error. This chain links TRBV7-3 with TRBJ1-1; D ambiguous. Germline-derived CDR1 and CDR2 are SGHTA and FQGTGA. The CDR3 spans 13 residues. CDR3 residues: CASSLTTGAEAFF. CDR3 DNA sequence: TGTGCCAGCAGCCTAACGACCGGGGCTGAAGCTTTCTTT.

The chain joins TRBV2 to TRBJ2-1; 11 bases are a match to TRBD2. Germline-derived CDR1 and CDR2 are SNHLY and FYNNEI. CDR3 size: 15 residues. V shed 1 base and J 7 bases; nucleotides not matched to a gene: 3. CDR3 DNA sequence: TGTGCCAGCAGTGAAGAGGGACTAGCGGTTAATGAGCAGTTCTTC. Encoded protein: CASSEEGLAVNEQFF.

This chain connects TRBV25-1 to TRBJ2-2; 12 bases are a match to TRBD2. Germline lookup yields CDR1 MGHDK and CDR2 SYGVNS. This CDR3 has 16 amino acids. V trimming: 4 bases; J trimming: 3 bases; junction bases outside the gene matches: 3. CDR3 nucleotides: TGTGCCAGCAGTGGGCTAGCGGGAGGGGACACCGGGGAGCTGTTTTTT. This translates into CASSGLAGGDTGELFF.

The table lists this clone with a few counts. This rearrangement joins TRBV9 to TRBJ2-3, with 14 nucleotides matching TRBD2. The CDR3 has 15 residues. Germline trimming cut 6 bases from V and 3 bases from J; bases unmatched to any gene: 3. Germline V gene sequence: CDR1 SGDLS, CDR2 YYNGEE. CDR3 nucleotides: TGTGCCAGCACCGGGACTAGCGGGAGTACAGATACGCAGTATTTT. The encoded protein is CASTGTSGSTDTQYF.

This chain connects TRBV15 to TRBJ1-4, with 9 bases that match TRBD1. V was clipped by 3 bases and J by 5 bases; unmatched bases: 7. Germline CDR1 LNHNV, CDR2 YYDKDF (reference sequence). This CDR3 is 16 amino acids long. The CDR3, as DNA: TGTGCCACCAGCAGGGGGACCGGGACAGGGAATGAAAAACTGTTTTTT. Translated, it gives CATSRGTGTGNEKLFF.

The genes are TRBV28 and TRBJ2-2, with 7 nucleotides matching TRBD1. This CDR3 is built from 15 residues. From germline, CDR1 is MDHEN and CDR2 SYDVKM. With 4 bases clipped from V and 6 bases from J, the junction kept 8 bases outside the gene matches. Written as DNA, the CDR3 is TGTGCCAGCAGTTCTGACAGGGTTGTTTCCGGGGAGCTGTTTTTT. Its protein is CASSSDRVVSGELFF.

This sequence joins TRBV18 and TRBJ2-1; possible D gene TRBD2, 7 bases. The CDR3 is 13 residues long. Germline CDR1 and CDR2: KGHSH and LQKENI. Trimming took off 6 bases at V and 12 bases at J, with 18 bases between the two ends. CDR3: CASSRGGNERQFF. The CDR3 DNA reads TGTGCCAGCTCGAGGGGGGGGAACGAGAGGCAGTTCTTC.

The chain combines TRBV6-5 with TRBJ1-1; D gene ambiguous. The CDR3 is 14 amino acids. Between the trimmed V and J ends, which lost 2 bases and 5 bases, there was a span of 12 bases. Germline V lookup: CDR1 MNHEY, CDR2 SVGAGI. The CDR3 reads CASSYTIGLTEAFF. DNA of the CDR3: TGTGCCAGCAGTTACACGATTGGATTAACTGAAGCTTTCTTT.

This chain uses TRBV6-5 with TRBJ2-7; D is possibly TRBD2 (5 bases). This CDR3 spans 13 amino acids. Looked up from germline, CDR1 is MNHEY and CDR2 is SVGAGI. Trimming cost V 9 bases and J 3 bases, with 15 bases left between them. Written as DNA, the CDR3 is TGTGCCAGTCGGGCGGGTGGAAACTACGAGCAGTACTTC. Translating it yields CASRAGGNYEQYF.

This clone was detected only a few times. This chain links TRBV5-1 with TRBJ2-1; D may be TRBD1 (5 bases). This CDR3 is 14 amino acids long. The germline CDR1 and CDR2 sequences are SGHRS and YFSETQ. V was shortened by 0 bases and J by 9 bases, with 13 bases between the two germline ends. The CDR3, as DNA: TGCGCCAGCAGCTTGGGACAGCCCGGCGGTGAGCAGTTCTTC. Its protein product is CASSLGQPGGEQFF.